Following are 30 T cell receptor beta chains from one sample sequenced in a study of siplizumab effects on memory and regulatory T cells. Sequencing was performed with immunoSEQ multiplex PCR; in TCRdb, only in-frame clones are kept and a portion is missing. The top ten hold approximately 0.62% of the sample, which has 85,000 to 130,000 clones, about 94% seen once. Sequencing used Tregs sorted from blood. The receptors shown here come from a human donor in good health.

Relative to its sample, this clone is medium-sized. The chain carries TRBV11-2 and TRBJ2-1; the D is unclear. Trimming stripped 3 bases from V and 5 bases from J, with 11 bases between. Germline V gives CDR1 SGHAT, CDR2 FQNNGV. The CDR3 is 14 residues long. The CDR3 DNA follows: TGTGCCAGCAGCTTTCTTCGGGTTAACAATGAGCAGTTCTTC. Amino acids: CASSFLRVNNEQFF.

With regard to this clone: Other DNA sequences in this specimen translate into the identical CDR3. The chain employs TRBV5-1 and TRBJ1-2; the match to TRBD1 covers 11 bases. CDR1 and CDR2 (germline): SGHRS, YFSETQ. CDR3 length: 14 residues. The V gene end was trimmed by 8 bases and the J gene end by 6 bases; junction bases not matched to a gene: 9. DNA of the CDR3: TGCGCCAGTTCGGGGACAGGGGGACGTAATGGCTACACCTTC. Translating gives CASSGTGGRNGYTF.

The chain carries TRBV30 and TRBJ1-6; perhaps TRBD1 as D (6 bases). The CDR3 has 12 amino acids. The V gene lost 5 bases and the J gene lost 7 bases, with 9 bases spanning the gap. The germline gives CDR1 GTSNPN, CDR2 SVGIG (reference sequence). CDR3 amino acids: CAWGRGNSPLHF. CDR3 coding DNA: TGTGCCTGGGGAAGGGGGAATTCACCCCTCCACTTT.

This chain uses TRBV27 with TRBJ1-6; D gene ambiguous. V was shortened by 7 bases and J by 8 bases, with 21 bases between the two germline ends. Germline V CDR1 and CDR2: MNHEY, SMNVEV (reference sequence). The CDR3 sequence is 16 residues long. In DNA, the CDR3 is TGTGCCAGCAAACTCCTACAAGGCCTTGGGGATTCACCCCTCCACTTT. Translated, it gives CASKLLQGLGDSPLHF.

The chain links TRBV5-4 to TRBJ1-2, with TRBD1 identical over 7 bases. In germline, CDR1 is SGHNT, CDR2 YYREEE (reference sequence). This CDR3 spans 12 amino acids. The junction had 10 bases not matched to a gene; V was cut back by 10 bases and J by 7 bases. The CDR3 DNA reads as TGTGCCGGACGACAGGGCCAAGGTGGCTACACCTTC. Encoded protein: CAGRQGQGGYTF.

The chain couples TRBV5-1 to TRBJ2-5; D uncertain. The V end was cut by 3 bases, the J end by 5 bases, with 14 bases between. Looked up from germline, CDR1 is SGHRS and CDR2 is YFSETQ. This CDR3 region has 14 residues. CDR3 in DNA: TGCGCCAGCAGCTCGTCGGACCTGTGGGAGACCCAGTACTTC. This gives the protein CASSSSDLWETQYF. Supplemented by reference TRBV5-1 and TRBJ2-5, the full variable domain reads KAGVTQTPRYLIKTRGQQVTLSCSPISGHRSVSWYQQTPGQGLQFLFEYFSETQRNKGNFPGRFSGRQFSNSRSEMNVSTLELGDSALYLCASSSSDLWETQYFGPGTRLLVL.

The rearrangement links TRBV30 to TRBJ2-2; 8 bases are shared with TRBD2. The CDR3 consists of 14 residues. V shed 6 bases, J shed 0 bases, and the junction held 3 bases outside the gene matches. Germline CDR1 and CDR2: GTSNPN and SVGIG (reference sequence). The CDR3: CACKLAANTGELFF. CDR3 DNA sequence: TGTGCCTGTAAACTAGCGGCGAACACCGGGGAGCTGTTTTTT.

The rearrangement joins TRBV30 to TRBJ1-5; 11 bases map to TRBD1. V shed 7 bases and J 5 bases; nucleotides not matched to a gene: 19. Germline CDR1 and CDR2: GTSNPN and SVGIG (reference sequence). The CDR3 totals 18 residues. CDR3 region: CASRRRDRGTSGDQPQHF. CDR3 sequence (DNA): TGTGCCTCAAGACGCCGGGACAGGGGGACCAGCGGCGATCAGCCCCAGCATTTT. Full variable domain (outside the CDR3, taken from reference TRBV30 and TRBJ1-5): SQTIHQWPATLVQPVGSPLSLECTVEGTSNPNLYWYRQAAGRGLQLLFYSVGIGQISSEVPQNLSASRPQDRQFILSSKKLLLSDSGFYLCASRRRDRGTSGDQPQHFGDGTRLSIL.

CDR3 coding DNA: TGTGCCAGCAGCTTTAGCGGGGGGACCCCGATGGAGACCCAGTACTTC. This gives the protein CASSFSGGTPMETQYF. V and J are TRBV7-9 and TRBJ2-5; 10 bases align to TRBD2. The germline V gene encodes CDR1 SEHNR and CDR2 FQNEAQ (reference sequence). V trimming: 3 bases; J trimming: 5 bases; junction bases outside the gene matches: 9. The CDR3 spans 16 residues.

This clone turned up a few times. The V call is TRBV5-6, the J call TRBJ2-3; TRBD1 aligns across 9 bases. This CDR3 spans 15 amino acids. V was clipped by 4 bases and J by 1 base; unmatched bases: 4. The germline V gene has CDR1 SGHDT and CDR2 YYEEEE. The CDR3 here is CASSRQGDGTDTQYF. CDR3 DNA: TGTGCCAGCAGCCGACAGGGGGATGGCACAGATACGCAGTATTTT.

In DNA form, the CDR3 reads TGTGCCAGCAGTCTACAGGGATTCAATCAGCCCCAGCATTTT. It codes for CASSLQGFNQPQHF. V gene TRBV2 combines with J gene TRBJ1-5, with a tentative D call TRBD1 (6 bases). Germline V gene lookup returns CDR1 SNHLY and CDR2 FYNNEI. The CDR3 is 14 residues long. Trimming shortened V by 5 bases and J by 3 bases, and 11 bases separated the two germline ends.

The chain couples TRBV7-2 to TRBJ1-2; 11 bases line up with TRBD1. J gave up 8 bases and V 5 bases, and 7 bases lay outside the gene matches. The CDR3 runs 14 residues. Germline assignment: CDR1 SGHTA and CDR2 FQGNSA. This CDR3 reads CASSLGQGAKGYTF. DNA for the CDR3: TGTGCCAGCAGCCTAGGACAGGGGGCTAAAGGCTACACCTTC.

This chain connects TRBV18 to TRBJ2-7; TRBD1 matches at 10 bases. Germline V CDR1 and CDR2: KGHSH, LQKENI. V shed 5 bases, J shed 6 bases, and the junction held 4 bases outside the gene matches. There are 13 residues in the CDR3. The CDR3 reads CASSVRDRGEQYF. The CDR3 bases are TGTGCCAGCTCAGTCCGGGACAGGGGCGAGCAGTACTTC.

The chain has TRBV30 and TRBJ1-2; TRBD1 matches at 9 bases. The CDR3 is 15 amino acids. J was trimmed by 3 bases and V by 4 bases; bases with no gene match: 9. The germline V gene has CDR1 GTSNPN and CDR2 SVGIG (reference sequence). The CDR3 DNA sequence: TGTGCCTGGAACCGGGACAGGGACTATTACTATGGCTACACCTTC. Translated, it gives CAWNRDRDYYYGYTF.

This sequence joins TRBV9 and TRBJ1-2, with D unclear. V was cut by 1 base and J by 7 bases, with 14 bases left in between. Germline CDR1 and CDR2: SGDLS and YYNGEE. There are 14 residues in the CDR3. CDR3 amino acids: CASSVIVRESGYTF. The CDR3 nucleotides are TGTGCCAGCAGCGTAATCGTAAGGGAATCTGGCTACACCTTC. Drawing the rest from reference TRBV9 and TRBJ1-2, the complete variable domain is DSGVTQTPKHLITATGQRVTLRCSPRSGDLSVYWYQQSLDQGLQFLIQYYNGEERAKGNILERFSAQQFPDLHSELNLSSLELGDSALYFCASSVIVRESGYTFGSGTRLTVV.

There are a few counts of this clone. The gene calls are TRBV7-6 and TRBJ2-7; the D gene is possibly TRBD2 (5 bases). CDR1 and CDR2 from the germline V gene are SGHVS and FNYEAQ. The V and J ends lost 5 bases and 4 bases respectively, with 12 bases between them. The CDR3 is 13 amino acids. CDR3 in DNA: TGTGCCAGCAGCCCCTCACTAGGATACGAGCAGTACTTC. Its translation is CASSPSLGYEQYF.

V gene TRBV11-1 combines with J gene TRBJ2-5; 12 bases fit TRBD2. Germline trimming cut 5 bases from V and 0 bases from J; bases unmatched to any gene: 4. The CDR3 runs to 16 residues. Germline V gene lookup returns CDR1 SGHAT and CDR2 FQDESV (reference sequence). The CDR3 sequence: CASSPGLAGYQETQYF. The CDR3 DNA reads as TGTGCCAGCAGCCCTGGACTAGCGGGGTACCAAGAGACCCAGTACTTC.

V gene TRBV7-3 combines with J gene TRBJ2-1, with D possibly matching TRBD2 (5 bases). CDR1 SGHTA and CDR2 FQGTGA come from the germline V gene. This CDR3 region has 15 residues. V was trimmed by 5 bases and J by 4 bases, leaving 15 bases between them. Written as DNA, the CDR3 is TGTGCCAGCAGCCTCGAAGCGGTACCGTACAATGAGCAGTTCTTC. Residues: CASSLEAVPYNEQFF.

The chain carries TRBV7-2 and TRBJ1-3, with 8 nucleotides matching TRBD1. Losses at the gene ends were 5 bases for V and 2 bases for J; bases not matched to a gene: 2. Germline V gene data show CDR1 as SGHTA and CDR2 as FQGNSA. The CDR3 length is 14 residues. The CDR3 loop is CASSRRGPGNTIYF. As DNA, the CDR3 is TGTGCCAGCAGCCGCAGGGGGCCTGGAAACACCATATATTTT.

V gene TRBV2 combines with J gene TRBJ1-6; D unclear. This CDR3 region has 15 residues. Trimming removed 3 bases at V and 0 bases at J, with 6 bases between. Per germline, CDR1 SNHLY and CDR2 FYNNEI. CDR3 loop: CASSERSSYNSPLHF. In DNA form, the CDR3 reads TGTGCCAGCAGTGAGAGAAGCTCCTATAATTCACCCCTCCACTTT. The complete variable domain, with remaining parts taken from reference TRBV2 and TRBJ1-6, reads EPEVTQTPSHQVTQMGQEVILRCVPISNHLYFYWYRQILGQKVEFLVSFYNNEISEKSEIFDDQFSVERPDGSNFTLKIRSTKLEDSAMYFCASSERSSYNSPLHFGNGTRLTVT.

The rearrangement uses TRBV4-1 and TRBJ2-5, with TRBD1 matching over 7 bases. In germline, CDR1 is MGHRA, CDR2 YSYEKL. The CDR3 sequence is 15 residues long. J lost 7 bases, V lost 2 bases, and 10 bases had no gene match. The CDR3 DNA reads TGCGCCAGCAGCCAACTCCACACAGGGGTCGGGACCCAGTACTTC. It translates to CASSQLHTGVGTQYF.

In its sample, this clone was seen once. V and J are TRBV5-1 and TRBJ1-2; the D is unclear. From germline, CDR1 is SGHRS and CDR2 YFSETQ. The ends were cut back, 2 bases at V and 1 base at J, with 27 bases in the middle. This CDR3 comprises 20 residues. The CDR3 DNA reads TGCGCCAGCAGCTTTTGGTCAAGCCCCAAAATCCCTTCATATAACTATGGCTACACCTTC. This sequence encodes CASSFWSSPKIPSYNYGYTF.

Here the CDR3 reads CASSSVRRTGRRVTDTQYF. CDR3 coding DNA: TGTGCCAGCAGCTCAGTACGCCGGACAGGGCGAAGAGTCACAGATACGCAGTATTTT. The gene calls are TRBV11-2 and TRBJ2-3; 8 positions match TRBD1. V dropped 4 bases and J dropped 2; count of bases not matched to a gene: 17. The CDR3 consists of 19 residues. In germline, CDR1 is SGHAT, CDR2 FQNNGV.

In this sample, this clone turned up once. The chain uses TRBV2 and TRBJ2-3, with D unclear. CDR1 is SNHLY and CDR2 is FYNNEI in the germline V gene. This CDR3 spans 11 amino acids. The V gene lost 4 bases and the J gene lost 6 bases, with 5 bases spanning the gap. The CDR3 region is CASSVVDTQYF. CDR3 in DNA: TGTGCCAGCAGTGTTGTTGATACGCAGTATTTT.

CDR3 region: CAWNQGAGTEAFF. The DNA of the CDR3 is TGTGCCTGGAATCAGGGGGCAGGAACTGAAGCTTTCTTT. The V gene is TRBV30, the J gene TRBJ1-1; 8 positions match TRBD1. Germline loops: CDR1 GTSNPN, CDR2 SVGIG (reference sequence). V lost 4 bases, J lost 5 bases, and 6 bases stayed unmatched. CDR3 length: 13 amino acids.

This clone was detected a few times. This chain joins TRBV7-3 and TRBJ1-1, with 7 nucleotides matching TRBD1. Germline CDR1 is SGHTA and CDR2 is FQGTGA. V shed 5 bases and J 6 bases; nucleotides not matched to a gene: 6. This CDR3 has 13 residues. This CDR3 reads CASSLQGEAEAFF. The CDR3 DNA follows: TGTGCCAGCAGCCTTCAGGGGGAGGCTGAAGCTTTCTTT.

This chain connects TRBV13 to TRBJ1-4, with D perhaps matching TRBD1 (5 bases). V gave up 2 bases and J gave up 8 bases, with 9 bases separating them. Germline V gene lookup returns CDR1 PRHDT and CDR2 FYEKMQ (reference sequence). The CDR3 is made up of 13 amino acids. DNA of the CDR3: TGTGCCAGCAGCTTAAAGGGGAGAGAAAAACTGTTTTTT. This encodes CASSLKGREKLFF.

The chain combines TRBV9 with TRBJ2-2; D unresolved. Germline loops: CDR1 SGDLS, CDR2 YYNGEE. V dropped 0 bases and J dropped 0 bases, with 9 bases sitting between them. The CDR3 is made up of 16 amino acids. CDR3 protein: CASSVGVRPNTGELFF. The CDR3 DNA is TGTGCCAGCAGCGTAGGGGTCAGACCGAACACCGGGGAGCTGTTTTTT.

J is TRBJ1-1 and V is TRBV9, with 8 positions matching TRBD1. V shed 0 bases and J 0 bases; nucleotides not matched to a gene: 7. Germline V lookup: CDR1 SGDLS, CDR2 YYNGEE. The CDR3 spans 17 residues. The DNA of the CDR3 is TGTGCCAGCAGCGTAGGGGCAGGGGGCCTCATGAACACTGAAGCTTTCTTT. Protein sequence: CASSVGAGGLMNTEAFF. The variable domain in full, with the rest retrieved from reference TRBV9 and TRBJ1-1, is DSGVTQTPKHLITATGQRVTLRCSPRSGDLSVYWYQQSLDQGLQFLIQYYNGEERAKGNILERFSAQQFPDLHSELNLSSLELGDSALYFCASSVGAGGLMNTEAFFGQGTRLTVV.

The chain has TRBV4-1 and TRBJ1-3; 7 positions agree with TRBD1. This CDR3 has 15 residues. The junction had 9 bases not matched to a gene; V was cut back by 3 bases and J by 7 bases. The germline V gene has CDR1 MGHRA and CDR2 YSYEKL. The DNA for the CDR3 is TGCGCCAGCAGCCAGGCCGGGACAGACTATAACACCATATATTTT. It translates to CASSQAGTDYNTIYF.